This T cell receptor (beta chain) was documented in a study of CD8 T cells in ankylosing spondylitis. For TCR beta, libraries came from quantitative 5'-RACE with molecular barcodes. MiXCR, run by TCRdb on the 5' RACE reads, gives a single entry per CDR3 protein. The data show 150,000 or so distinct CDR3 sequences, around 10% seen once. This TCR came from a male donor with ankylosing spondylitis or in good health (not recorded which). Sequencing was carried out using blood, either unsorted or a sorted T cell fraction (not recorded which).

CDR3 nucleotides: TGTGCCAGCAGCTCTACAGACTCTGGGAACTATGGCTACACCTTC. Translating gives CASSSTDSGNYGYTF. V and J are TRBV12-3 or TRBV12-4 and TRBJ1-2; D call uncertain. V lost 6 bases, J lost 2 bases, and 16 bases lay in between. The CDR3 loop spans 15 amino acids.